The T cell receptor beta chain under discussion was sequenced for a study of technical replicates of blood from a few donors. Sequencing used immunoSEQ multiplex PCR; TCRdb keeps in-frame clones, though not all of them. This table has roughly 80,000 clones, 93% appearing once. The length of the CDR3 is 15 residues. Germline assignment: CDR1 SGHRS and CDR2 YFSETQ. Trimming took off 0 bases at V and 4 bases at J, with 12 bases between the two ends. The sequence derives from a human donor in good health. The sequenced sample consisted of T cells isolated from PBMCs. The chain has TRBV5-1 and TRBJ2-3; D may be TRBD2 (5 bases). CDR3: CASSLGTLASDTQYF. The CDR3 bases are TGCGCCAGCAGCTTGGGAACCCTAGCCTCAGATACGCAGTATTTT.